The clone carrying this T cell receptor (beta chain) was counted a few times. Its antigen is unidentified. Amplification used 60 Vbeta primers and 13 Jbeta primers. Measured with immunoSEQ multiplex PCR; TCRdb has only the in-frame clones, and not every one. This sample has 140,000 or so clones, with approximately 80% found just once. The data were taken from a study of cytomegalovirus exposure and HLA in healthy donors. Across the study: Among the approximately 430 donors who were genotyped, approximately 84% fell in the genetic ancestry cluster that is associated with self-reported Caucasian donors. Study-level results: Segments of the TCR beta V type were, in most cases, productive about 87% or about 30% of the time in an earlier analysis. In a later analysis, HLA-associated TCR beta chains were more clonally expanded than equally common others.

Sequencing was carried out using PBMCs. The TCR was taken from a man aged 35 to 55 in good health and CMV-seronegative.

The DNA of the CDR3 is TGTGCCAGCAGTTTTCTTAGCGGAGTAGCCAAAAACATTCAGTACTTC. Translated, it gives CASSFLSGVAKNIQYF. V gene TRBV28 combines with J gene TRBJ2-4; D is perhaps TRBD2 (6 bases). The germline gives CDR1 MDHEN, CDR2 SYDVKM. The CDR3 has 16 residues. V was trimmed by 3 bases and J by 0 bases, leaving 12 bases between them. The full variable domain, rest sourced from reference TRBV28 and TRBJ2-4, is DVKVTQSSRYLVKRTGEKVFLECVQDMDHENMFWYRQDPGLGLRLIYFSYDVKMKEKGDIPEGYSVSREKKERFSLILESASTNQTSMYLCASSFLSGVAKNIQYFGAGTRLSVL.